This T cell receptor (beta chain) was retrieved from a study of T cells in Graves' hyperthyroidism and ophthalmopathy. This CDR3 has 11 amino acids. V lost 8 bases and J lost 5, with 9 bases in between. TCR beta CDR3 region amplification was performed from RNA transcripts. In the first-round RT-PCR of the TCR CDR3, the HTBI primer set was used. A single record per CDR3 protein comes from TCRdb applying MiXCR to the multiplex PCR reads. The data contain hundreds of thousands of distinct CDR3 sequences, about 20% of them seen just once; the ten biggest clones take up around 50%. This chain uses TRBV12-3 or TRBV12-4 with TRBJ1-2; D is ambiguous. The sequence was obtained from a middle-aged man with Graves' ophthalmopathy. The source material was blood. CDR3 coding DNA: TGTGCCAGCGGGGAGGTATATGGCTACACCTTC. It codes for CASGEVYGYTF.